These 5 T cell receptor beta chains originate from one sample sequenced in a study of shared clonotypes between healthy human individuals. TCRdb keeps only in-frame clones here, not all; method: immunoSEQ multiplex PCR. The data contain 2 million to 2.5 million clones, less than 95% of them seen just once; the ten biggest clones take up 0.37%. Sample: naive CD4+ T cells from PBMCs. The subset denotes: CD45RA+ positively selected. The source of these receptors is a man aged 18 to 29 in good health. Some clones in this sample may be carry-over from other donors' samples.

V is TRBV28 and J is TRBJ2-2; D not certain. The CDR3 runs 17 residues. V lost 3 bases, J lost 1 base, and 15 bases lay in between. Germline CDR1 reads MDHEN; CDR2 reads SYDVKM. DNA for the CDR3: TGTGCCAGCAGTTTTGGCGACATTTTTAAGAACACCGGGGAGCTGTTTTTT. This encodes CASSFGDIFKNTGELFF.

The chain employs TRBV2 and TRBJ2-1; TRBD2 aligns across 12 bases. Trimming cost V 1 base and J 9 bases; bases outside gene matches: 4. There are 15 residues in the CDR3. From germline, CDR1 is SNHLY and CDR2 FYNNEI. The DNA of the CDR3 is TGTGCCAGCAGTGAAGGACTAGCGGGAGTGTCTGAGCAGTTCTTC. This translates into CASSEGLAGVSEQFF. Full variable domain (outside the CDR3, taken from reference TRBV2 and TRBJ2-1): EPEVTQTPSHQVTQMGQEVILRCVPISNHLYFYWYRQILGQKVEFLVSFYNNEISEKSEIFDDQFSVERPDGSNFTLKIRSTKLEDSAMYFCASSEGLAGVSEQFFGPGTRLTVL.

Worth noting for this clone: Other nucleotide sequences in the sample specify the same CDR3. The V call is TRBV5-1, the J call TRBJ2-3; unclear D gene. This CDR3 is built from 14 residues. Germline-derived CDR1 and CDR2 are SGHRS and YFSETQ. V was clipped by 1 base and J by 1 base, with 7 bases between them. The CDR3 loop reads CASSLRQGTDTQYF. CDR3 sequence (DNA): TGCGCCAGCAGCTTGCGCCAGGGCACAGATACGCAGTATTTT.

V gene TRBV29-1 combines with J gene TRBJ1-2; 7 bases agree with TRBD1. Germline CDR1 SQVTM, CDR2 ANQGSEA. This CDR3 is built from 15 residues. Unmatched junction bases numbered 10, after V lost 4 bases and J lost 2 bases. CDR3 in DNA: TGCAGCGTTGGCGCTACAGGGGATTCGAACTATGGCTACACCTTC. It yields the protein CSVGATGDSNYGYTF.

This chain uses TRBV6-6 with TRBJ2-2; weak D call: TRBD2 (5 bases). The CDR3 sequence is 15 residues long. Trimming pared 2 bases from V and 0 bases from J, leaving 7 bases between. Germline CDR1 is MNHNY and CDR2 is SVGAGI (reference sequence). CDR3 region: CASSYTGTNTGELFF. The CDR3 coding sequence is TGTGCCAGCAGTTACACGGGGACGAACACCGGGGAGCTGTTTTTT.